What follows describes a single TCR beta chain. The antigen is not known. This entry comes from a study of shared clonotypes between healthy human individuals. Study-wide findings and caveats: Enrolling few donors narrowed the genetic and exposure-history diversity that was represented. Non-shared clonotypes had lower generation probabilities than those shared by all four donors.

The CDR3 length is 16 residues. V was clipped by 0 bases and J by 8 bases; unmatched bases: 11. The V gene's germline CDR1 is SGHRS and CDR2 YFSETQ. Measured with immunoSEQ multiplex PCR; TCRdb has only the in-frame clones, and not every one. The top ten clones hold over 0.09% of a sample with hundreds of thousands of clones, approximately 95% of them seen once. Selected positively for CCR7 and CD45RO-negative, naive CD8 cells excluded terminally differentiated effector memory CD45RA+ cells. This sequence originates from a woman aged 25 to 39 in good health. Specimen: naive CD8+ T cells sorted from blood. V and J are TRBV5-1 and TRBJ2-1; 7 nucleotides match TRBD2. Here the CDR3 DNA reads TGCGCCAGCAGCTTGGACGGGGACTACCCCGCCCATGAGCAGTTCTTC. Amino acid sequence: CASSLDGDYPAHEQFF. Variable domain in full (rest from reference TRBV5-1 and TRBJ2-1): KAGVTQTPRYLIKTRGQQVTLSCSPISGHRSVSWYQQTPGQGLQFLFEYFSETQRNKGNFPGRFSGRQFSNSRSEMNVSTLELGDSALYLCASSLDGDYPAHEQFFGPGTRLTVL.